Presented here are 13 T cell receptor beta chains from one specimen sequenced in a study of breast tumors, draining lymph nodes, adjacent tissues (dated by TCRdb to 2016 to 2017). Libraries were built with multiplex PCR. Sequenced on an Illumina HiSeq 2000. TCRdb reworked the public reads: Q25 trimming with fastp, MiXCR clone assembly, productive beta chains retained. Every CDR3 protein is listed once, alongside the most common genes and DNA of its rows. The sample table contains over 100,000 distinct CDR3 sequences; only one count was recorded for 20% to 25% of them. The ten largest account for 2.6% of the sample. Lymph node samples were obtained from the axillary draining lymph nodes of breast cancer patients. The source material was axillary lymph node tissue. These receptors came from a female donor with breast cancer. Some clones in this sample may be carry-over from other donors' samples.

This clonotype was picked up many times. The V call is TRBV19, the J call TRBJ2-1; a possible D gene is TRBD2 (6 bases). Germline loops: CDR1 LNHDA, CDR2 SQIVND (reference sequence). This CDR3 region has 15 residues. V dropped 1 base and J dropped 6 bases, with 13 bases sitting between them. The CDR3 loop is CASSIGRDRGNEQFF. CDR3 DNA sequence: TGTGCCAGTAGTATAGGGAGGGATAGGGGCAATGAGCAGTTCTTC.

This clonotype was observed many times. This chain connects TRBV19 to TRBJ1-2, with D maybe TRBD1 (5 bases). V lost 7 bases, J lost 0 bases, and 15 bases lay in between. This CDR3 comprises 15 residues. Per germline, CDR1 LNHDA and CDR2 SQIVND (reference sequence). The CDR3 nucleotides are TGTGCCAGTAATGGGGACGTAACGTCTAACTATGGCTACACCTTC. Translating it yields CASNGDVTSNYGYTF.

In the case of this clonotype: This clone may be a read error of a much larger clone one base away. Here the CDR3 omits its conserved ending phenylalanine or tryptophan, so a read error is the likely source. The J gene is TRBJ2-1, the V gene TRBV5-1; the D is unclear. Germline V gives CDR1 SGHRS, CDR2 YFSETQ. The CDR3 loop spans 14 amino acids. The V and J ends lost 5 bases and 5 bases respectively, with 14 bases between them. The CDR3 sequence: CASSVPGGNNEQFL. In DNA, the CDR3 is TGCGCCAGCAGTGTGCCAGGTGGGAACAATGAGCAGTTCCTC.

Ten or more counts support this clonotype. The V call is TRBV10-3, the J call TRBJ2-2; possibly TRBD1 or TRBD2 for D (5 bases each). The germline V and J ends were trimmed by 11 bases and 3 bases, with 16 bases remaining between them. The CDR3 totals 14 residues. Germline assignment: CDR1 ENHRY and CDR2 SYGVKD. CDR3 protein: CASNGDGDTGELFF. CDR3 in DNA: TGTGCCTCCAACGGGGACGGGGACACCGGGGAGCTGTTTTTT.

For this clonotype: A read error may be the cause here, since a much bigger clone is one base away. The rearrangement joins TRBV3-1 to TRBJ2-5; 10 bases agree with TRBD2. Trimming removed 3 bases from V and 7 bases from J; junction bases left unmatched: 5. The CDR3 runs to 14 residues. From germline, CDR1 is LGHDT and CDR2 YNNKEL (reference sequence). This CDR3 reads CASSQKREGGTQYF. In DNA, the CDR3 is TGTGCCAGCAGCCAGAAGCGGGAGGGAGGGACCCAGTACTTC.

Worth noting for this clonotype: A much larger clonotype is one base distant, so this may be a read error. The chain couples TRBV27 to TRBJ2-7; maybe TRBD1 (6 bases). CDR1 is MNHEY and CDR2 is SMNVEV in the germline V gene (reference sequence). This CDR3 is 13 amino acids long. The CDR3 bases are TGTGCCAGCAGTTACAAACAGGGCTACGAGCGGTACTTC. Translation gives CASSYKQGYERYF.

Details on this clonotype: One base away lies a much larger clone, so this may be a sequencing read error. The chain joins TRBV11-3 to TRBJ2-2; D assignment may be TRBD1 or TRBD2 (5 bases each). The germline CDR1 and CDR2 sequences are SGHNT and YENEEA. The CDR3 totals 14 residues. The CDR3 loop reads CASGLEGRSGELFF. CDR3 DNA: TGTGCCAGCGGCTTAGAGGGGCGGAGCGGGGAGCTGTTTTTT.

This clonotype was observed many times. The rearrangement uses TRBV24-1 and TRBJ2-7; 7 bases align to TRBD1. With V trimmed by 3 bases and J by 2 bases, 3 bases remained unmatched. The CDR3 spans 14 residues. Germline V gene sequence: CDR1 KGHDR, CDR2 SFDVKD. CDR3 nucleotides: TGTGCCACCAGTGATAGGGACAGCCCCTACGAGCAGTACTTC. This encodes CATSDRDSPYEQYF.

The gene calls are TRBV19 and TRBJ2-7, with a weak D call TRBD1 (5 bases). Germline V gene lookup returns CDR1 LNHDA and CDR2 SQIVND (reference sequence). V lost 8 bases and J 1 base, leaving 9 bases between the germline ends. This CDR3 comprises 12 residues. The CDR3 is CASSDISYEQYF. CDR3 nucleotide sequence: TGTGCCAGTTCGGACATTTCCTACGAGCAGTACTTC.

With respect to this clonotype: The CDR3 end shows no conserved phenylalanine or tryptophan, and so a read error is likely. The chain joins TRBV19 to TRBJ2-3; perhaps TRBD1 as D (6 bases). Trimming removed 0 bases from V and 0 bases from J, with 7 bases in between. The V gene's germline CDR1 is LNHDA and CDR2 SQIVND (reference sequence). This CDR3 has 15 residues. The CDR3 DNA sequence: TGTGCCAGTAGTATAGAGGGGGCTAGCACAGATACGCAGTATTCT. Its protein product is CASSIEGASTDTQYS.

As regards this clonotype: At one boundary the junction diverges from the germline segment, which might be a read error. The J gene is TRBJ2-7, the V gene TRBV20-1; 11 nucleotides align to TRBD1. This CDR3 has 17 residues. Germline assignment: CDR1 DFQATT and CDR2 SNEGSKA (reference sequence). CDR3 coding DNA: TGCAGTGCTAGAGGGACAGGGGGCCCAGACAAATCCTACGAGCAGTACTTT. Encoded protein: CSARGTGGPDKSYEQYF.

Of note for this clonotype: A much larger clone differs by one base, so this may be a read error. This rearrangement joins TRBV7-2 to TRBJ1-5; D not resolved. The CDR3 totals 16 residues. Looked up from germline, CDR1 is SGHTA and CDR2 is FQGNSA. For the CDR3, the DNA is TGTGCCAGCAGCTTAGCCGGAACGGGTATCAATCAGCCCCGGCATTTT. This codes for CASSLAGTGINQPRHF.

As concerns this clonotype: This may be a read error: a much more frequent sequence differs by one nucleotide. This chain connects TRBV6-1 to TRBJ2-1, with a tentative D call TRBD1 (6 bases). The CDR3 has 15 residues. Germline CDR1 MNHNS, CDR2 SASEGT. The DNA of the CDR3 is TGTGCCAGCAGTGAAGCGGGGGCGCCCTACGATGAGCAGTTCTTC. This sequence encodes CASSEAGAPYDEQFF.